The 28 T cell receptor beta chains listed next were all sequenced from one sample in a study of T cell responses to AZD1222 COVID-19 vaccine. Sequencing was performed with immunoSEQ multiplex PCR; in TCRdb, only in-frame clones are kept and a portion is missing. The repertoire has around 200,000 clones, 88% of them found once; the top ten carry about 7.2%. Sequencing used peripheral blood, obtained on day 0 of AZD1222 vaccination. These receptors came from an adult in good health.

V and J are TRBV6-5 and TRBJ2-1; D is possibly TRBD2 (5 bases). This CDR3 is 13 amino acids long. The V gene lost 5 bases and the J gene lost 6 bases, with 11 bases spanning the gap. Germline lookup yields CDR1 MNHEY and CDR2 SVGAGI. This CDR3 is CASSHTRINEQFF. For the CDR3, the DNA is TGTGCCAGCAGTCACACTAGAATCAATGAGCAGTTCTTC.

The chain is built from TRBV5-6 and TRBJ1-6; D unclear. Germline CDR1 SGHDT, CDR2 YYEEEE. The CDR3 sequence is 14 residues long. Trimming removed 4 bases at V and 8 bases at J, with 13 bases between. The CDR3 DNA reads TGTGCCAGCAGCACCTTAAAAGACGATTCACCCCTCCACTTT. Translation gives CASSTLKDDSPLHF.

The gene calls are TRBV7-6 and TRBJ2-7, with D uncertain. Germline loops: CDR1 SGHVS, CDR2 FNYEAQ. The CDR3 is 12 amino acids. The V end was cut by 5 bases, the J end by 2 bases, with 7 bases between. The CDR3 loop is CASSPRAYEQYF. CDR3 DNA sequence: TGTGCCAGCAGCCCACGGGCCTACGAGCAGTACTTC.

The chain carries TRBV19 and TRBJ1-1; a weak D match, TRBD1 (6 bases). The CDR3 sequence is 15 residues long. Germline CDR1 and CDR2: LNHDA and SQIVND (reference sequence). Deletions cut 4 bases from V and 7 bases from J, with 19 bases between. CDR3 protein: CASSKLGTPMDEAFF. The CDR3 bases are TGTGCCAGTAGTAAACTCGGGACACCTATGGATGAAGCTTTCTTT.

V and J are TRBV5-4 and TRBJ2-3; D is undetermined. This CDR3 contains 15 residues. Germline CDR1 is SGHNT and CDR2 is YYREEE (reference sequence). Trimming took 4 bases from V and 2 from J, leaving 14 bases between them. The CDR3 DNA reads TGTGCCAGCAGCGCCGAATCGGGCCTCACAGATACGCAGTATTTT. Its translation is CASSAESGLTDTQYF. Full variable domain (missing parts from reference TRBV5-4 and TRBJ2-3): ETGVTQSPTHLIKTRGQQVTLRCSSQSGHNTVSWYQQALGQGPQFIFQYYREEENGRGNFPPRFSGLQFPNYSSELNVNALELDDSALYLCASSAESGLTDTQYFGPGTRLTVL.

The CDR3 DNA reads TGTGCCAGCAGTCCAGTAACCGGGGAGCTGTTTTTT. Encoded protein: CASSPVTGELFF. The V call is TRBV6-5, the J call TRBJ2-2; D gene uncertain. The germline gives CDR1 MNHEY, CDR2 SVGAGI. The ends were cut back, 5 bases at V and 5 bases at J, with 6 bases in the middle. The CDR3 has 12 amino acids.

This clone was counted only a few times. This sample includes further DNA sequences coding for the same CDR3. The V call is TRBV28, the J call TRBJ1-6; D possibly corresponds to TRBD1 (6 bases). Germline CDR1 is MDHEN and CDR2 is SYDVKM. V lost 5 bases, J lost 7 bases, and 12 bases lay in between. This CDR3 has 14 amino acids. The CDR3 bases are TGTGCCAGCAGTCCAGGGGCGGGAAATTCACCCCTCCACTTT. Its protein product is CASSPGAGNSPLHF. The variable domain in full, with the rest retrieved from reference TRBV28 and TRBJ1-6, is DVKVTQSSRYLVKRTGEKVFLECVQDMDHENMFWYRQDPGLGLRLIYFSYDVKMKEKGDIPEGYSVSREKKERFSLILESASTNQTSMYLCASSPGAGNSPLHFGNGTRLTVT.

The chain employs TRBV27 and TRBJ2-5; TRBD2 agrees at 13 bases. V shed 5 bases, J shed 4 bases, and the junction held 4 bases outside the gene matches. The CDR3 runs 15 residues. Germline CDR1 reads MNHEY; CDR2 reads SMNVEV (reference sequence). CDR3 nucleotide sequence: TGTGCCAGCAGTACGGGACTAGCGGGGTCAGAGACCCAGTACTTC. It encodes CASSTGLAGSETQYF.

The chain couples TRBV4-1 to TRBJ2-2; 7 nucleotides match TRBD1. The CDR3 extends over 15 amino acids. V shed 2 bases and J 5 bases; nucleotides not matched to a gene: 5. Germline loops: CDR1 MGHRA, CDR2 YSYEKL. The CDR3 spells CASSQPGQRTGELFF. As DNA, the CDR3 is TGCGCCAGCAGCCAACCGGGACAGCGTACCGGGGAGCTGTTTTTT.

This clone appeared a single time. This chain joins TRBV23-1 and TRBJ1-1; D unclear. TRBV23-1 carries the ORF label, with uncertain function. Trimming took off 2 bases at V and 3 bases at J, with 16 bases between the two ends. This CDR3 contains 16 residues. The CDR3 reads CASSQREGSRHTEAFF. For the CDR3, the DNA is TGCGCCAGCAGTCAACGTGAGGGATCGAGGCACACTGAAGCTTTCTTT.

This chain joins TRBV9 and TRBJ1-3, with 9 bases lining up with TRBD1. With 0 bases clipped from V and 0 bases from J, the junction kept 4 bases outside the gene matches. CDR3 length equals 17 residues. Looked up from germline, CDR1 is SGDLS and CDR2 is YYNGEE. The CDR3 protein is CASSVDRGLLSGNTIYF. In DNA, the CDR3 is TGTGCCAGCAGCGTAGACAGGGGGCTTCTCTCTGGAAACACCATATATTTT. Full variable domain (outside the CDR3, taken from reference TRBV9 and TRBJ1-3): DSGVTQTPKHLITATGQRVTLRCSPRSGDLSVYWYQQSLDQGLQFLIQYYNGEERAKGNILERFSAQQFPDLHSELNLSSLELGDSALYFCASSVDRGLLSGNTIYFGEGSWLTVV.

The genes are TRBV2 and TRBJ1-2, with D perhaps TRBD1 (6 bases). Germline CDR1 SNHLY, CDR2 FYNNEI. Trimming cost V 7 bases and J 4 bases, with 16 bases left between them. The CDR3 extends over 14 amino acids. CDR3 protein: CASTEAGTSYGYTF. In DNA, the CDR3 is TGTGCCAGCACCGAAGCCGGGACAAGCTATGGCTACACCTTC.

There are a few counts of this clone. The V and J genes are TRBV27 and TRBJ1-2; D not resolved. CDR1 is MNHEY and CDR2 is SMNVEV in the germline V gene (reference sequence). This CDR3 comprises 13 residues. V gave up 3 bases and J gave up 2 bases, with 7 bases separating them. The CDR3 DNA reads as TGTGCCAGCAGTTTCGAAGGGAACTATGGCTACACCTTC. The encoded protein is CASSFEGNYGYTF.

The J gene is TRBJ1-1, the V gene TRBV30; unclear D gene. V lost 0 bases and J 10 bases, leaving 12 bases between the germline ends. Looked up from germline, CDR1 is GTSNPN and CDR2 is SVGIG (reference sequence). The CDR3 is made up of 12 amino acids. CDR3 in amino acids: CAWSVLEGRAFF. The CDR3 nucleotides read TGTGCCTGGAGTGTATTAGAAGGGCGAGCTTTCTTT. Full variable domain (missing parts from reference TRBV30 and TRBJ1-1): SQTIHQWPATLVQPVGSPLSLECTVEGTSNPNLYWYRQAAGRGLQLLFYSVGIGQISSEVPQNLSASRPQDRQFILSSKKLLLSDSGFYLCAWSVLEGRAFFGQGTRLTVV.

The chain has TRBV30 and TRBJ1-1; TRBD1 matches 9 bases. J lost 5 bases, V lost 7 bases, and 5 bases had no gene match. This CDR3 has 12 residues. Germline assignment: CDR1 GTSNPN and CDR2 SVGIG (reference sequence). CDR3 DNA: TGTGCCTTGACAGGGGGGCTTACTGAAGCTTTCTTT. Translated, it gives CALTGGLTEAFF.

The chain links TRBV6-5 to TRBJ1-2; possibly TRBD1 for D (5 bases). The CDR3 has 15 residues. The germline V and J ends were trimmed by 5 bases and 1 base, with 14 bases remaining between them. In germline, CDR1 is MNHEY, CDR2 SVGAGI. CDR3 DNA sequence: TGTGCCAGCAGTATCCGGGACCGAGATAACTATGGCTACACCTTC. It is translated as CASSIRDRDNYGYTF.

V and J are TRBV30 and TRBJ1-1; TRBD1 is a possible D gene (5 bases). The CDR3 spans 12 residues. Germline V lookup: CDR1 GTSNPN, CDR2 SVGIG (reference sequence). V dropped 5 bases and J dropped 5 bases, with 12 bases sitting between them. CDR3 sequence reads: CAWLRWGTEAFF. As DNA, the CDR3 is TGTGCCTGGCTGAGGTGGGGGACTGAAGCTTTCTTT.

The CDR3 region has the DNA TGTGCCAGCAGCTTGGAAGGGGTTGAGCAGTTCTTC. Protein: CASSLEGVEQFF. This chain links TRBV5-6 with TRBJ2-1, with D perhaps TRBD1 (5 bases). The CDR3 consists of 12 residues. Trimming took 0 bases from V and 9 from J, leaving 7 bases between them. Germline CDR1 reads SGHDT; CDR2 reads YYEEEE.

CDR3 loop: CASSWTSGGANEQFF. The CDR3 bases are TGTGCCAGCAGCTGGACTAGCGGGGGGGCGAATGAGCAGTTCTTC. This chain joins TRBV7-3 and TRBJ2-1, with 15 bases fitting TRBD2. Germline CDR1 and CDR2: SGHTA and FQGTGA. The CDR3 loop spans 15 amino acids. Trimming removed 4 bases from V and 7 bases from J; junction bases left unmatched: 2.

The rearrangement links TRBV7-9 to TRBJ2-1; 8 bases line up with TRBD2. J gave up 8 bases and V 0 bases, and 9 bases lay outside the gene matches. The length of the CDR3 is 16 residues. Germline values: CDR1 SEHNR, CDR2 FQNEAQ (reference sequence). CDR3 nucleotides: TGTGCCAGCAGCTTAGCGGAACGGGGGGGCTGGGATGAGCAGTTCTTC. It codes for CASSLAERGGWDEQFF.

This rearrangement joins TRBV19 to TRBJ1-1; D remains ambiguous. The CDR3 is 15 amino acids. Germline V lookup: CDR1 LNHDA, CDR2 SQIVND (reference sequence). V was cut by 3 bases and J by 1 base, with 12 bases left in between. CDR3: CASSIVPSSNTEAFF. In nucleotides, the CDR3 is TGTGCCAGTAGTATTGTCCCCAGCTCGAACACTGAAGCTTTCTTT.

The chain has TRBV7-9 and TRBJ1-2, with D possibly matching TRBD1 (6 bases). The V end was cut by 5 bases, the J end by 3 bases, with 16 bases between. The germline gives CDR1 SEHNR, CDR2 FQNEAQ (reference sequence). The CDR3 runs to 15 residues. The CDR3 protein is CASSPGTTLDYGYTF. CDR3 DNA: TGTGCCAGCAGCCCGGGGACAACGCTCGACTATGGCTACACCTTC.

This clone was seen a handful of times. This chain links TRBV2 with TRBJ2-3, with 9 bases fitting TRBD2. V lost 7 bases, J lost 0 bases, and 14 bases stayed unmatched. Germline V gives CDR1 SNHLY, CDR2 FYNNEI. This CDR3 has 18 residues. The CDR3 loop reads CASTIGWIAGDSTDTQYF. DNA of the CDR3: TGTGCCAGCACAATCGGGTGGATAGCGGGGGATAGCACAGATACGCAGTATTTT.

The V and J genes are TRBV30 and TRBJ1-2; 7 bases line up with TRBD1. Germline V lookup: CDR1 GTSNPN, CDR2 SVGIG (reference sequence). Losses at the gene ends were 2 bases for V and 5 bases for J; bases not matched to a gene: 2. The CDR3 covers 12 residues. The CDR3 sequence: CAWSPTGYGYTF. The CDR3 DNA sequence: TGTGCCTGGAGTCCGACAGGGTATGGCTACACCTTC.

The CDR3 region has the DNA TGTGCCAGCAGTTACGGTGGGACCACTGAAGCTTTCTTT. Its protein product is CASSYGGTTEAFF. The chain joins TRBV6-2 or TRBV6-3 to TRBJ1-1; D perhaps matches TRBD1 (5 bases). CDR1 is MNHEY and CDR2 is SVGEGT in the germline V gene. CDR3 length: 13 amino acids. The ends were cut back, 2 bases at V and 4 bases at J, with 8 bases in the middle.

A single count supports this clone. The genes are TRBV9 and TRBJ2-2; D is possibly TRBD1 or TRBD2 (7 bases each). Trimming left V 4 bases short and J 5 bases short, with 12 bases between. The CDR3 extends over 14 amino acids. Germline V gene lookup returns CDR1 SGDLS and CDR2 YYNGEE. The DNA of the CDR3 is TGTGCCAGCAGCCCCCAGGGGGGGACCGGGGAGCTGTTTTTT. Protein: CASSPQGGTGELFF.

The genes are TRBV7-9 and TRBJ1-4, with no clear D. Trimming removed 1 base from V and 7 bases from J, with 13 bases in between. The length of the CDR3 is 15 residues. Germline loops: CDR1 SEHNR, CDR2 FQNEAQ (reference sequence). The CDR3 DNA sequence: TGTGCCAGCAGCTTAGGTGGGGAGAGTGGTGAAAAACTGTTTTTT. Translating gives CASSLGGESGEKLFF.

The rearrangement joins TRBV7-2 to TRBJ2-2; TRBD1 matches at 9 bases. V shed 6 bases, J shed 6 bases, and the junction held 5 bases outside the gene matches. Germline lookup yields CDR1 SGHTA and CDR2 FQGNSA. There are 14 residues in the CDR3. The CDR3 reads CASSRDRVSGELFF. In DNA form, the CDR3 reads TGTGCCAGCAGTCGGGACAGGGTATCCGGGGAGCTGTTTTTT.